This T cell receptor (beta chain) was sequenced during a study of shared clonotypes between healthy human individuals (dated by TCRdb to 2020 to 2022). Regarding the research as a whole: Two women and three men aged 18 to 49 years were included in the cohort. For each donor, CD4 naive and CD4 memory were each given three plates, CD8 naive was given two plates, and CD8 memory was given one plate. Blood TCR repertoires of roughly five healthy adults were deeply sequenced to estimate repertoire size and the extent of clonotype sharing between individuals. Libraries were prepared and TCR repertoires were sequenced by different laboratories using diverse techniques, in order to increase sequencing depth and limit assay-specific biases. Leukapheresis yielded between about 0.94 and 8.9 billion PBMCs per donor.

CD8 naive samples were obtained by positive selection for CCR7 among CD45RO-negative cells, yielding a CD45RA+CCR7+ population from which TemRA cells were excluded. The donors were healthy, HIV-negative adults who had no recently reported acute infections or vaccinations. Every donor was a Caucasian adult living in Nashville, Tennessee, USA. Blood was obtained by leukapheresis, after which PBMCs were separated by Ficoll-Histopaque density gradient centrifugation and cryopreserved in liquid nitrogen vapor phase. Analytical flow cytometry was used to check the purity and quantity of every magnetically sorted T cell population. From each sorted fraction, genomic DNA was isolated and quantified by UV absorbance on a Nanodrop 2000c. With respect to this clone: The antigen it recognizes is unknown. Base-call qualities are not available, and no considerably larger clone is one nucleotide away.

Using the deep immunoSEQ assay, multiplex PCR amplified TCR CDR3 regions from genomic DNA. For each cell subset, the extracted genomic DNA was distributed evenly across all wells of several immunoSEQ 96-well plates, and each plate served as one replicate. For sorted subsets, about 200 ng genomic DNA, equal to 30,000 or so T cell genomes, was loaded into each replicate PCR. The purified libraries were quantified using a Qubit 3.0 fluorometer, sized with a Bioanalyzer 2100, and then quantified again using the KAPA Library Quantification kit. A separate single-read 150-cycle Illumina NextSeq 550 flow cell was used to sequence each immunoSEQ 96-well plate. The original pipeline was this. The immunoSEQ output contained only junctional sequences without quality scores, so filtering could not match that applied to full-length reads. To assign V/J genes and CDR3, sequences were annotated using PyIR, a Python wrapper for IgBLAST v1.9, with IMGT germline references. Reads were filtered out if the reads had weak V/J assignments (E-value above 1e-6), no CDR3, stop codons, out-of-frame junctions, or ambiguous translated residues. A V3J clonotype was defined by an identical inferred V gene, J gene, and CDR3 amino acid sequence. Percentage overlap between repertoires was computed as shared unique clonotypes divided by the size of the smaller repertoire. RTK rarefaction, the Chao1 estimator, and Recon v2.1 estimates of unobserved clonotypes were used to assess repertoire richness. Generation probabilities for all TCRbeta clonotypes obtained by the gDNA method from a handful of donors were computed using OLGA. The table comes from immuneACCESS by way of TCRdb, which keeps in-frame sequences with V and J called. Part of the clones is missing from these tables; in studies checked, under half for an unresolved V gene and the rest for unknown reasons. Clonal size and the V and J genes are those of that table, whereas D and trimming came from the DNA. In all, the sample holds about 2.2 million clones, and approximately 94% of those were seen once. Together, the top ten hold under 2% of the sample.

Points the paper makes about the study in general: Only blood was sampled, and tissue TCR repertoires likely differ from those in blood. Because the study included a small number of donors, the genetic and exposure-history diversity represented was limited. Approximately 5% of naive CD4, more than 3% of naive CD8, 2.3% of memory CD4, and about 0.4% of memory CD8 clonotypes were shared across a few donors. Larger estimated clonotype richness was generally found for naive subsets than for memory subsets. Higher generation probabilities were observed for clonotypes shared by all four sorted-subset donors than for non-shared clonotypes. Incomplete sequencing was indicated by rarefaction of sorted-subset datasets, despite the large sequencing depth. Pairwise subsampling indicated that sequencing depth was expected to affect the degree of clonotype sharing among donors.

The CDR3 numbers 16 residues from cysteine through phenylalanine. Kept here is only the CDR3 DNA, which spans 48 bases and is read in frame from base 1. As encoded in the germline V gene, CDR1 is MNHEY while CDR2 is SVGAGI. Trimming leaves V shorter by 0 bases and J shorter by 1 base, with the junction holding 0 bases beyond the gene matches. The chain is made from TRBV6-5 and TRBJ2-1, with 10 central nucleotides matching TRBD2. Sequencing input: naive CD8+ T cells from PBMCs. What the cell subset or site label conveys for this sample: CD45RA+CCR7+. This TCR was recovered from a man between 18 and 29 years old in good health. Some clones in this sample may be carry-over from other donors' samples. The DNA sequence follows: TGTGCCAGCAGTTACTCTAGCGGGAGGTCCTACAATGAGCAGTTCTTC. It translates to CASSYSSGRSYNEQFF.